The 19 T cell receptor beta chains below were found in one sample sequenced in a study of cytomegalovirus exposure and HLA in healthy donors. 13 Jbeta primers and 60 Vbeta primers were used for the PCR. Method: immunoSEQ multiplex PCR; TCRdb's copy keeps in-frame clones and lacks some. This sample has around 90,000 clones; more than 55% occur once, and the top ten carry around 5.5%. The sequenced sample consisted of PBMCs. The receptors here all came from a woman in her twenties or thirties in good health and CMV-seropositive.

This clone was counted only a few times. As DNA, the CDR3 is TGTGCCAGCAGCCTCGGATGGGCCGCCGGGGAGCTGTTTTTT. Protein: CASSLGWAAGELFF. The V and J genes are TRBV9 and TRBJ2-2; D not resolved. The germline CDR1 and CDR2 sequences are SGDLS and YYNGEE. The length of the CDR3 is 14 residues. V lost 4 bases and J 6 bases, leaving 13 bases between the germline ends.

The CDR3 coding sequence is TGCGCCAGCAGCGGTGGACTCTCCACAGATACGCAGTATTTT. Translating gives CASSGGLSTDTQYF. The chain combines TRBV5-1 with TRBJ2-3; D is possibly TRBD2 (5 bases). The germline gives CDR1 SGHRS, CDR2 YFSETQ. V lost 4 bases and J 2 bases, leaving 11 bases between the germline ends. The CDR3 length is 14 residues.

The rearrangement links TRBV5-1 to TRBJ2-3, with 7 bases aligning to TRBD1. The CDR3 is 15 residues long. The junction had 4 bases not matched to a gene; V was cut back by 2 bases and J by 1 base. The germline V gene encodes CDR1 SGHRS and CDR2 YFSETQ. The CDR3 region is CASSFYRGGTDTQYF. The CDR3 DNA sequence: TGCGCCAGCAGCTTTTACAGGGGTGGCACAGATACGCAGTATTTT.

V and J are TRBV7-3 and TRBJ2-3; the match to TRBD2 covers 7 bases. The junction had 4 bases not matched to a gene; V was cut back by 2 bases and J by 2 bases. From germline, CDR1 is SGHTA and CDR2 FQGTGA. The CDR3 is 15 residues long. CDR3 in amino acids: CASSLGGGVTDTQYF. CDR3 DNA sequence: TGTGCCAGCAGCTTAGGCGGGGGAGTCACAGATACGCAGTATTTT.

This clone was detected only a few times. The gene calls are TRBV5-6 and TRBJ2-5; 10 bases fit TRBD1. Germline V gene sequence: CDR1 SGHDT, CDR2 YYEEEE. J was trimmed by 5 bases and V by 0 bases; bases with no gene match: 1. The CDR3 loop spans 14 amino acids. CDR3 protein: CASSLGGQGETQYF. The CDR3 bases are TGTGCCAGCAGCTTGGGGGGACAGGGGGAGACCCAGTACTTC.

The chain joins TRBV5-1 to TRBJ2-7, with a possible D match to TRBD2 (6 bases). In germline, CDR1 is SGHRS, CDR2 YFSETQ. V lost 6 bases to trimming and J lost 3 bases, with 19 bases between them. The CDR3 loop spans 15 amino acids. CDR3 amino acids: CASTYLAGSHYEQYF. As DNA, the CDR3 is TGCGCCAGCACGTATCTGGCGGGGTCGCACTACGAGCAGTACTTC.

This clone was seen a handful of times. Here the CDR3 reads CAWSDGYYGYTF. CDR3 in DNA: TGTGCCTGGAGTGACGGGTACTATGGCTACACCTTC. The rearrangement joins TRBV30 to TRBJ1-2; D uncertain. The CDR3 consists of 12 residues. Trimming shortened V by 1 base and J by 3 bases, and 6 bases separated the two germline ends. Germline-derived CDR1 and CDR2 are GTSNPN and SVGIG (reference sequence).

Only a few counts were recorded for this clone. V gene TRBV5-4 combines with J gene TRBJ1-1; a weak D match, TRBD1 (6 bases). The ends were cut back, 1 base at V and 1 base at J, with 8 bases in the middle. Germline CDR1 reads SGHNT; CDR2 reads YYREEE (reference sequence). CDR3 length: 14 residues. The CDR3 reads CASSLMGQNTEAFF. The CDR3 DNA is TGTGCCAGCAGCTTGATGGGACAGAACACTGAAGCTTTCTTT.

This rearrangement joins TRBV7-2 to TRBJ1-6, with 7 bases fitting TRBD1. Trimming took 5 bases from V and 5 from J; bases not matched to a gene: 3. Germline assignment: CDR1 SGHTA and CDR2 FQGNSA. The CDR3 extends over 14 amino acids. The CDR3 nucleotides are TGTGCCAGCAGCCTCACAGGGGATAATTCACCCCTCCACTTT. Its protein is CASSLTGDNSPLHF.

The chain joins TRBV9 to TRBJ1-2; D remains unclear. CDR1 and CDR2 (germline): SGDLS, YYNGEE. V lost 1 base to trimming and J lost 3 bases, with 10 bases between them. The CDR3 extends over 14 amino acids. CDR3 in amino acids: CASSVRGVDYGYTF. The DNA of the CDR3 is TGTGCCAGCAGCGTACGGGGAGTAGACTATGGCTACACCTTC.

V gene TRBV5-6 combines with J gene TRBJ2-3; D perhaps matches TRBD2 (5 bases). This CDR3 is 14 amino acids long. Germline V gives CDR1 SGHDT, CDR2 YYEEEE. The germline V and J ends were trimmed by 5 bases and 3 bases, with 13 bases remaining between them. CDR3 nucleotides: TGTGCCAGCAGGCGGCGGACTTGGACAGATACGCAGTATTTT. This codes for CASRRRTWTDTQYF.

V is TRBV10-1 and J is TRBJ1-2; no definite D call. V lost 5 bases to trimming and J lost 2 bases, with 9 bases between them. Germline V gives CDR1 WNHNN, CDR2 SYGVQD (reference sequence). The CDR3 has 13 residues. The CDR3 spells CASSLGGNYGYTF. CDR3 sequence (DNA): TGCGCCAGCAGTCTGGGAGGCAACTATGGCTACACCTTC.

V gene TRBV30 combines with J gene TRBJ2-7; 8 nucleotides match TRBD1. This CDR3 contains 13 residues. Trimming cost V 2 bases and J 6 bases; bases outside gene matches: 6. Germline CDR1 and CDR2: GTSNPN and SVGIG (reference sequence). The CDR3 loop is CAWSWTGYGEQYF. DNA for the CDR3: TGTGCCTGGAGTTGGACAGGGTATGGCGAGCAGTACTTC.

This chain connects TRBV5-1 to TRBJ2-1; 10 bases align to TRBD2. With V trimmed by 5 bases and J by 3 bases, 5 bases remained unmatched. The CDR3 contains 15 residues. CDR1 is SGHRS and CDR2 is YFSETQ in the germline V gene. The CDR3: CASRGAGGIYNEQFF. CDR3 coding DNA: TGCGCCAGCAGAGGAGCGGGGGGGATCTACAATGAGCAGTTCTTC. Full variable domain (missing parts from reference TRBV5-1 and TRBJ2-1): KAGVTQTPRYLIKTRGQQVTLSCSPISGHRSVSWYQQTPGQGLQFLFEYFSETQRNKGNFPGRFSGRQFSNSRSEMNVSTLELGDSALYLCASRGAGGIYNEQFFGPGTRLTVL.

The V gene is TRBV19, the J gene TRBJ2-5; weak D call: TRBD1 (6 bases). V lost 5 bases to trimming and J lost 5 bases, with 18 bases between them. The germline V gene encodes CDR1 LNHDA and CDR2 SQIVND (reference sequence). CDR3 length equals 15 residues. Written as DNA, the CDR3 is TGTGCCAGTAGTTTCTCCCACAGGGTTGGGGAGACCCAGTACTTC. It encodes CASSFSHRVGETQYF.

V is TRBV12-5 and J is TRBJ2-5, with D tentatively TRBD2 (5 bases). Looked up from germline, CDR1 is LGHNT and CDR2 is FRNRAP. The CDR3 is 14 amino acids. V was clipped by 6 bases and J by 5 bases, with 16 bases between them. The CDR3 DNA sequence: TGTGCTAGTGGCGCCGGACGGGATACTGAGACCCAGTACTTC. Residues: CASGAGRDTETQYF.

This clone was picked up one time. The J gene is TRBJ1-4, the V gene TRBV29-1; D perhaps matches TRBD1 (5 bases). Germline V gives CDR1 SQVTM, CDR2 ANQGSEA. Trimming shortened V by 7 bases and J by 1 base, and 10 bases separated the two germline ends. There are 13 residues in the CDR3. In DNA form, the CDR3 reads TGCAGCGCCTGGGGGGGAACTAATGAAAAACTGTTTTTT. Translation: CSAWGGTNEKLFF.

This chain links TRBV6-5 with TRBJ1-1, with D maybe TRBD1 (6 bases). There are 14 residues in the CDR3. Germline V gene lookup returns CDR1 MNHEY and CDR2 SVGAGI. The V end was cut by 7 bases, the J end by 1 base, with 13 bases between. The CDR3 DNA is TGTGCCAGCACCTCGGACAGCAGGAACACTGAAGCTTTCTTT. Its translation: CASTSDSRNTEAFF.

J is TRBJ2-1 and V is TRBV19; 9 bases fit TRBD2. The V gene end was trimmed by 2 bases and the J gene end by 1 base; junction bases not matched to a gene: 12. CDR1 and CDR2 from the germline V gene are LNHDA and SQIVND (reference sequence). CDR3 size: 19 residues. The CDR3 spells CASSIYTAVAGDSYNEQFF. In DNA, the CDR3 is TGTGCCAGTAGTATATATACTGCGGTAGCGGGGGATTCCTACAATGAGCAGTTCTTC.